These 31 T cell receptor beta chains were all obtained from the same sample, sequenced in a study of blood T cells in healthy people across ages. Using a J-beta primer mix together with a sample-barcoded 5' primer, a second PCR was run for roughly 7 to 11 cycles. Each CDR3 protein gets one entry after TCRdb re-called the 5' RACE reads with MiXCR. The table has approximately 800,000 distinct CDR3 sequences, roughly 34% seen once. The source material was blood. The receptors were gathered from a man aged 18 to 29 in good health.

The rearrangement joins TRBV27 to TRBJ2-1; TRBD1 agrees at 8 bases. The CDR3 loop spans 15 amino acids. Trimming took 5 bases from V and 3 from J; bases not matched to a gene: 6. Germline values: CDR1 MNHEY, CDR2 SMNVEV (reference sequence). In DNA form, the CDR3 reads TGTGCCAGCAGTCGCGAAGACAGGGGCTACAATGAGCAGTTCTTC. Its protein product is CASSREDRGYNEQFF.

The genes are TRBV24-1 and TRBJ2-5, with 7 bases aligning to TRBD1. Per the germline V gene, CDR1 is KGHDR and CDR2 is SFDVKD. Unmatched junction bases numbered 2, after V lost 3 bases and J lost 2 bases. The CDR3 totals 14 residues. The CDR3 loop is CATSDGTEQETQYF. The CDR3 coding sequence is TGTGCCACCAGTGATGGGACAGAACAAGAGACCCAGTACTTC.

In the case of this clonotype: Since a much larger clone is just one base distant, this may be a read error. The V and J genes are TRBV12-3 or TRBV12-4 and TRBJ2-7; D is uncertain. The CDR3 has 13 residues. Trimming took 5 bases from V and 3 from J, leaving 11 bases between them. The CDR3, as DNA: TGTGCCAGCAGTGTAAAGGCAGGCTACGAGCAGTACTTC. Amino acids: CASSVKAGYEQYF.

This clonotype was detected only a few times. J is TRBJ1-2 and V is TRBV12-3 or TRBV12-4; 7 bases are a match to TRBD1. CDR3 length: 12 residues. Trimming removed 5 bases from V and 11 bases from J; junction bases left unmatched: 8. This chain's CDR3 is CASSPGTDRYTF. The CDR3 bases are TGTGCCAGCAGTCCCGGGACAGACAGATACACCTTC.

The genes are TRBV29-1 and TRBJ2-7; D uncertain. The CDR3 is 10 residues long. Germline CDR1 is SQVTM and CDR2 is ANQGSEA. The V end lost 0 bases, the J end lost 8 bases, and 5 bases lay between the germline ends. DNA for the CDR3: TGCAGCGTTGAAGATGGTCAGCAGTACTTC. Amino acids: CSVEDGQQYF.

There are a few counts of this clonotype. The rearrangement joins TRBV7-9 to TRBJ2-1; D is possibly TRBD2 (6 bases). This CDR3 comprises 16 residues. Per the germline V gene, CDR1 is SEHNR and CDR2 is FQNEAQ (reference sequence). V lost 6 bases and J 0 bases, leaving 15 bases between the germline ends. This CDR3 is CASRAAAGSSYNEQFF. In nucleotides, the CDR3 is TGTGCCAGCAGGGCAGCCGCCGGGAGCTCCTACAATGAGCAGTTCTTC.

This clonotype showed up just a few times. The chain employs TRBV20-1 and TRBJ2-1; 7 positions match TRBD2. The CDR3 loop spans 13 amino acids. CDR1 is DFQATT and CDR2 is SNEGSKA in the germline V gene (reference sequence). Losses at the gene ends were 2 bases for V and 9 bases for J; bases not matched to a gene: 7. The CDR3 DNA reads as TGCAGTGCTAGACCCCGGGGGGTCGGTGAGCAGTTCTTC. It translates to CSARPRGVGEQFF.

In its sample, this clonotype was seen many times. CDR3 nucleotides: TGTGCCACCAGCTCGGAGGGCCATCCGTCAAATGAGCAGTTCTTC. It encodes CATSSEGHPSNEQFF. The chain employs TRBV15 and TRBJ2-1; D might be TRBD2 (6 bases). The CDR3 consists of 15 residues. The V and J ends lost 5 bases and 7 bases respectively, with 18 bases between them. CDR1 is LNHNV and CDR2 is YYDKDF in the germline V gene (reference sequence).

This clonotype showed up just a few times. The rearrangement joins TRBV10-3 to TRBJ2-3, with D tentatively TRBD1 (6 bases). The CDR3 runs 17 residues. Per germline, CDR1 ENHRY and CDR2 SYGVKD. V gave up 0 bases and J gave up 1 base, with 14 bases separating them. The CDR3 DNA is TGTGCCATCAGTGAGTCAAAAGGGGGAGTAGGCACAGATACGCAGTATTTT. It translates to CAISESKGGVGTDTQYF.

This clonotype was recorded a few times. The rearrangement uses TRBV7-2 and TRBJ2-3, with 10 positions matching TRBD2. Trimming cost V 3 bases and J 6 bases; bases outside gene matches: 6. From germline, CDR1 is SGHTA and CDR2 FQGNSA. CDR3 length: 15 residues. This chain's CDR3 is CASSFASGGVDTQYF. In DNA form, the CDR3 reads TGTGCCAGCAGCTTCGCCAGCGGGGGGGTCGATACGCAGTATTTT.

In its sample, this clonotype was seen a few times. J is TRBJ2-7 and V is TRBV5-5, with D possibly being TRBD1 or TRBD2 (5 bases each). Germline assignment: CDR1 SGHKS and CDR2 YYEKEE (reference sequence). The CDR3 length is 15 residues. V was cut by 1 base and J by 2 bases, with 13 bases left in between. CDR3 DNA sequence: TGTGCCAGCAGCTTGAAGGCCAGGGAGACCTACGAGCAGTACTTC. Translated: CASSLKARETYEQYF.

The V and J genes are TRBV7-2 and TRBJ2-1; TRBD2 agrees at 10 bases. The germline CDR1 and CDR2 sequences are SGHTA and FQGNSA. This CDR3 contains 17 residues. J lost 6 bases, V lost 1 base, and 9 bases had no gene match. The CDR3 here is CASSLVSSSGSTNEQFF. CDR3 DNA sequence: TGTGCCAGCAGCTTAGTATCCTCTAGCGGGAGTACCAATGAGCAGTTCTTC.

This clonotype was counted only a few times. This chain joins TRBV6-6 and TRBJ2-1; 10 bases are a match to TRBD2. Germline V lookup: CDR1 MNHNY, CDR2 SVGAGI (reference sequence). V was pared by 10 bases and J by 4 bases, with 7 bases of the junction left unmatched. The CDR3 has 14 residues. The CDR3 protein is CATKAGGLYNEQFF. In nucleotides, the CDR3 is TGTGCCACCAAAGCGGGGGGGCTTTACAATGAGCAGTTCTTC.

This chain joins TRBV28 and TRBJ2-5; D gene unclear. Trimming cost V 1 base and J 2 bases, with 8 bases left between them. Germline CDR1 is MDHEN and CDR2 is SYDVKM. The CDR3 sequence is 14 residues long. The CDR3 sequence: CASSLSDPQETQYF. The CDR3 DNA is TGTGCCAGCAGTTTATCAGACCCACAAGAGACCCAGTACTTC.

The chain joins TRBV4-3 to TRBJ1-4; unclear D gene. Germline values: CDR1 LGHNA, CDR2 YSLEER. The CDR3 length is 15 residues. Trimming removed 0 bases from V and 7 bases from J, with 12 bases in between. CDR3 residues: CASSQDTGFSEKLFF. In DNA, the CDR3 is TGCGCCAGCAGCCAAGATACGGGATTTAGTGAAAAACTGTTTTTT.

The chain is built from TRBV9 and TRBJ2-1; D is unresolved. This CDR3 is built from 15 residues. Germline-derived CDR1 and CDR2 are SGDLS and YYNGEE. Trimming removed 5 bases at V and 8 bases at J, with 20 bases between. CDR3 protein: CASSSGRLIFDEQFF. The CDR3 DNA reads as TGTGCCAGCAGTTCGGGTCGCCTAATATTCGATGAGCAGTTCTTC.

The chain employs TRBV25-1 and TRBJ1-1; TRBD1 matches 8 bases. The CDR3 length is 14 residues. Germline CDR1 reads MGHDK; CDR2 reads SYGVNS. Losses at the gene ends were 2 bases for V and 8 bases for J; bases not matched to a gene: 7. Written as DNA, the CDR3 is TGTGCCAGCAGTGAACCATCCCAGGGGGCAGAAGCTTTCTTT. Its protein is CASSEPSQGAEAFF.

This clonotype was counted at least ten times. The J gene is TRBJ2-7, the V gene TRBV7-2; 7 bases are a match to TRBD1. Trimming removed 5 bases from V and 3 bases from J; junction bases left unmatched: 4. The CDR3 loop spans 13 amino acids. Germline V gene lookup returns CDR1 SGHTA and CDR2 FQGNSA. DNA for the CDR3: TGTGCCAGCAGCCCTGGGACAGACTACGAGCAGTACTTC. Translating gives CASSPGTDYEQYF.

This rearrangement joins TRBV29-1 to TRBJ1-5; 7 positions match TRBD1. CDR1 and CDR2 (germline): SQVTM, ANQGSEA. J lost 2 bases, V lost 5 bases, and 6 bases had no gene match. The CDR3 runs 14 residues. CDR3 nucleotide sequence: TGCAGCGTTAAACAGGGGACGGGCAATCAGCCCCAGCATTTT. This encodes CSVKQGTGNQPQHF. Using reference TRBV29-1 and TRBJ1-5 for the parts outside the CDR3, the full variable domain is SAVISQKPSRDICQRGTSLTIQCQVDSQVTMMFWYRQQPGQSLTLIATANQGSEATYESGFVIDKFPISRPNLTFSTLTVSNMSPEDSSIYLCSVKQGTGNQPQHFGDGTRLSIL.

In its sample, this clonotype was seen a few times. The V gene is TRBV28, the J gene TRBJ2-2, with 8 bases that match TRBD1. V lost 4 bases to trimming and J lost 6 bases; unmatched junction nucleotides: 10. The CDR3 is 16 residues long. In germline, CDR1 is MDHEN, CDR2 SYDVKM. The CDR3 coding sequence is TGTGCCAGCAGTTCCATCGGGACAGGATCGTCCGGGGAGCTGTTTTTT. It encodes CASSSIGTGSSGELFF.

The V gene is TRBV20-1, the J gene TRBJ1-5; D is uncertain. CDR3 length equals 13 residues. V lost 2 bases and J 2 bases, leaving 7 bases between the germline ends. The germline CDR1 and CDR2 sequences are DFQATT and SNEGSKA (reference sequence). CDR3 sequence reads: CSARYEGNQPQHF. The CDR3 DNA reads TGCAGTGCTAGATACGAGGGCAATCAGCCCCAGCATTTT.

Comment on this clonotype: A read error may produce the germline difference seen at one junction end. The chain has TRBV4-3 and TRBJ1-1; tentatively, D is TRBD1 (6 bases). The germline V gene has CDR1 LGHNA and CDR2 YSLEER. This CDR3 contains 15 residues. The CDR3 DNA reads as TGCGCCAGCAGCCAAGATTTCAAGGGGGACACTGAAGTTTTCTTT. It translates to CASSQDFKGDTEVFF.

This clonotype was seen only a few times. The chain joins TRBV4-3 to TRBJ1-6, with D unclear. CDR1 and CDR2 from the germline V gene are LGHNA and YSLEER. Trimming removed 1 base from V and 5 bases from J, with 9 bases in between. The CDR3 is made up of 15 amino acids. DNA of the CDR3: TGCGCCAGCAGCCAAGTGGTACAAAATAATTCACCCCTCCACTTT. Translated: CASSQVVQNNSPLHF.

This clonotype was counted only a few times. The V gene is TRBV6-6, the J gene TRBJ2-1; a possible D gene is TRBD1 (5 bases). Trimming took off 1 base at V and 13 bases at J, with 11 bases between the two ends. The CDR3 covers 12 residues. Looked up from germline, CDR1 is MNHNY and CDR2 is SVGAGI (reference sequence). The CDR3: CASSYYQGPQFF. The CDR3 nucleotides are TGTGCCAGCAGTTACTACCAGGGTCCCCAGTTCTTC.

The chain uses TRBV12-3 or TRBV12-4 and TRBJ2-5, with a weak D call TRBD1 (6 bases). The ends were cut back, 5 bases at V and 11 bases at J, with 18 bases in the middle. The CDR3 extends over 13 amino acids. The CDR3 bases are TGTGCCAGCAGTCCAGGGGAACGGGCCCAGCAGTACTTC. Amino acid sequence: CASSPGERAQQYF.

The CDR3 DNA sequence: TGTGCCAGCACCACGTTCGATGAGCAGTTCTTC. Its protein is CASTTFDEQFF. The chain links TRBV7-9 to TRBJ2-1; D is unclear. With 7 bases removed from V and 8 bases from J, the gap between germline ends came to 9 bases. The germline V gene has CDR1 SEHNR and CDR2 FQNEAQ (reference sequence). The CDR3 totals 11 residues.

The V gene is TRBV14, the J gene TRBJ2-6, with D perhaps matching TRBD1 (5 bases). CDR3 length: 15 residues. The V and J ends lost 2 bases and 4 bases respectively, with 9 bases between them. CDR1 and CDR2 (germline): SGHDN, FVKESK. The CDR3 sequence is CASSQRQFGANVLTF. For the CDR3, the DNA is TGTGCCAGCAGCCAACGACAGTTCGGGGCCAACGTCCTGACTTTC. The variable domain in full, with the rest retrieved from reference TRBV14 and TRBJ2-6, is EAGVTQFPSHSVIEKGQTVTLRCDPISGHDNLYWYRRVMGKEIKFLLHFVKESKQDESGMPNNRFLAERTGGTYSTLKVQPAELEDSGVYFCASSQRQFGANVLTFGAGSRLTVL.

V gene TRBV12-3 or TRBV12-4 combines with J gene TRBJ1-5; D unresolved. Trimming removed 7 bases at V and 1 base at J, with 11 bases between. The CDR3 consists of 14 residues. CDR3 coding DNA: TGTGCCAGCACCCCGGGTCCGAGCAATCAGCCCCAGCATTTT. This encodes CASTPGPSNQPQHF.

This clonotype was seen at least ten times. This sequence joins TRBV5-1 and TRBJ2-3; 7 nucleotides match TRBD1. This CDR3 is 17 amino acids long. The germline V gene has CDR1 SGHRS and CDR2 YFSETQ. The J segment lost 2 bases and the V segment lost 0 bases, leaving 9 bases of the junction unmatched. CDR3 protein: CASSLARTGGFTDTQYF. For the CDR3, the DNA is TGCGCCAGCAGCTTGGCCCGGACAGGAGGTTTCACAGATACGCAGTATTTT.

In this sample, this clonotype turned up a few times. This CDR3 is CASSQVRGRETEAFF. The CDR3 DNA follows: TGCGCCAGCAGCCAAGTCAGGGGGCGAGAGACTGAAGCTTTCTTT. The gene calls are TRBV4-3 and TRBJ1-1; 8 bases are shared with TRBD1. After removal of 1 base from V and 5 bases from J, the junction contained 6 bases not matched to a gene. The CDR3 has 15 residues. Germline values: CDR1 LGHNA, CDR2 YSLEER.

This clonotype has just a few counts. V and J are TRBV27 and TRBJ2-1; D gene unclear. Germline assignment: CDR1 MNHEY and CDR2 SMNVEV (reference sequence). V was pared by 3 bases and J by 5 bases, with 14 bases between. The CDR3 contains 15 residues. This CDR3 reads CASSFSGVGNNEQFF. As DNA, the CDR3 is TGTGCCAGCAGTTTTTCTGGCGTTGGAAACAATGAGCAGTTCTTC.